The next 31 T cell receptor beta chains were all read from a single sample in a study of OX40 agonist ivuxolimab in advanced cancers. Method: immunoSEQ multiplex PCR; TCRdb's copy keeps in-frame clones and lacks some. Of around 20,000 clones in the sample, approximately 84% were seen once. The sequencing used CD4+ or CD8+ T cells sorted from blood, collected in a trial of the OX40 agonist ivuxolimab. These TCRs come from an adult with an advanced solid tumor such as melanoma, head and neck, liver or kidney cancer.

The chain has TRBV28 and TRBJ2-5; tentatively, D is TRBD2 (6 bases). Germline loops: CDR1 MDHEN, CDR2 SYDVKM. The CDR3 runs 14 residues. The V end was cut by 6 bases, the J end by 5 bases, with 16 bases between. CDR3 in DNA: TGTGCCAGCAGCTCCCGAATACGGGGGGAGACCCAGTACTTC. This sequence encodes CASSSRIRGETQYF. Complete variable domain (other parts from reference TRBV28 and TRBJ2-5): DVKVTQSSRYLVKRTGEKVFLECVQDMDHENMFWYRQDPGLGLRLIYFSYDVKMKEKGDIPEGYSVSREKKERFSLILESASTNQTSMYLCASSSRIRGETQYFGPGTRLLVL.

The V gene is TRBV6-1, the J gene TRBJ2-7, with D possibly matching TRBD1 (5 bases). The ends were cut back, 7 bases at V and 0 bases at J, with 16 bases in the middle. The germline V gene has CDR1 MNHNS and CDR2 SASEGT. CDR3 length: 15 amino acids. The CDR3 DNA reads as TGTGCCAGCAACCCACCGACAGCGAGCTCCTACGAGCAGTACTTC. Its translation: CASNPPTASSYEQYF.

This chain joins TRBV18 and TRBJ2-1; no definite D call. Trimming removed 3 bases from V and 4 bases from J, with 7 bases in between. This CDR3 spans 13 amino acids. The germline CDR1 and CDR2 sequences are KGHSH and LQKENI. The CDR3 nucleotides read TGTGCCAGCTCACCTACAGATTACAATGAGCAGTTCTTC. Translated, it gives CASSPTDYNEQFF.

The chain joins TRBV7-3 to TRBJ2-7, with D tentatively TRBD2 (5 bases). CDR1 and CDR2 (germline): SGHTA, FQGTGA. Trimming removed 0 bases from V and 6 bases from J, with 18 bases in between. The CDR3 has 16 amino acids. The CDR3 nucleotides read TGTGCCAGCAGCTTAACGATGGTACTAGTCATTCGCGAGCAGTACTTC. Translation gives CASSLTMVLVIREQYF.

V gene TRBV30 combines with J gene TRBJ2-3; D possibly uses TRBD1 or TRBD2 (5 bases each). This CDR3 contains 15 residues. CDR1 GTSNPN and CDR2 SVGIG come from the germline V gene (reference sequence). With 2 bases removed from V and 4 bases from J, the gap between germline ends came to 16 bases. The CDR3 coding sequence is TGTGCCTGGAGTTCCTTGGGCAGGGAGCCAGATACGCAGTATTTT. It translates to CAWSSLGREPDTQYF. Drawing the rest from reference TRBV30 and TRBJ2-3, the complete variable domain is SQTIHQWPATLVQPVGSPLSLECTVEGTSNPNLYWYRQAAGRGLQLLFYSVGIGQISSEVPQNLSASRPQDRQFILSSKKLLLSDSGFYLCAWSSLGREPDTQYFGPGTRLTVL.

There are a few counts of this clone. This chain joins TRBV5-4 and TRBJ1-5; D call uncertain. V shed 4 bases and J shed 4 bases, with 9 bases lying between them. Germline CDR1 and CDR2: SGHNT and YYREEE (reference sequence). The CDR3 has 13 residues. CDR3 protein: CASSADPNQPQHF. Written as DNA, the CDR3 is TGTGCCAGCAGCGCGGATCCTAATCAGCCCCAGCATTTT. The full variable domain, its missing parts supplied by reference TRBV5-4 and TRBJ1-5, is ETGVTQSPTHLIKTRGQQVTLRCSSQSGHNTVSWYQQALGQGPQFIFQYYREEENGRGNFPPRFSGLQFPNYSSELNVNALELDDSALYLCASSADPNQPQHFGDGTRLSIL.

The rearrangement links TRBV9 to TRBJ2-3; 9 positions match TRBD2. This CDR3 has 16 residues. V gave up 4 bases and J gave up 2 bases; unmatched junction bases: 8. The germline V gene encodes CDR1 SGDLS and CDR2 YYNGEE. The CDR3 region has the DNA TGTGCCAGCAGCCCCTTTGAGCGGGAGGACACAGATACGCAGTATTTT. The encoded protein is CASSPFEREDTDTQYF.

The chain is built from TRBV13 and TRBJ1-4; no definite D call. The V gene's germline CDR1 is PRHDT and CDR2 FYEKMQ (reference sequence). The CDR3 is made up of 14 amino acids. The germline V and J ends were trimmed by 0 bases and 6 bases, with 8 bases remaining between them. The DNA for the CDR3 is TGTGCCAGCAGCTTAGGGCATAGCGATGAAAAACTGTTTTTT. It specifies CASSLGHSDEKLFF.

The J gene is TRBJ2-3, the V gene TRBV27; 9 nucleotides agree with TRBD1. V dropped 6 bases and J dropped 3; count of bases not matched to a gene: 7. The CDR3 has 15 residues. CDR1 and CDR2 from the germline V gene are MNHEY and SMNVEV (reference sequence). The CDR3 reads CASSPRDRVTDTQYF. In DNA form, the CDR3 reads TGTGCCAGCAGCCCACGGGACAGGGTAACAGATACGCAGTATTTT.

The rearrangement uses TRBV5-4 and TRBJ2-7; 8 bases are a match to TRBD1. The CDR3 length is 15 residues. Germline V lookup: CDR1 SGHNT, CDR2 YYREEE (reference sequence). Germline trimming cut 3 bases from V and 3 bases from J; bases unmatched to any gene: 8. The CDR3 DNA is TGTGCCAGCAGCTCCCTAGGACAGGGAGTCTACGAGCAGTACTTC. This gives the protein CASSSLGQGVYEQYF.

V usage is TRBV29-1 and J usage is TRBJ2-1; D ambiguous. This CDR3 has 11 amino acids. Germline V gene data show CDR1 as SQVTM and CDR2 as ANQGSEA. V lost 6 bases and J 3 bases, leaving 6 bases between the germline ends. CDR3 in amino acids: CSVEHYNEQFF. CDR3 nucleotides: TGCAGCGTGGAACACTACAATGAGCAGTTCTTC.

The chain carries TRBV16 and TRBJ2-5; the D call may be TRBD1 or TRBD2 (6 bases each). The ends were cut back, 3 bases at V and 5 bases at J, with 16 bases in the middle. The CDR3 extends over 15 amino acids. Germline lookup yields CDR1 KGHSY and CDR2 FQNENV. The CDR3 DNA reads as TGTGCCAGCAGCCACCCCGGGGGCGCCGTCGAGACCCAGTACTTC. This sequence encodes CASSHPGGAVETQYF.

The chain employs TRBV19 and TRBJ1-2; TRBD1 might be the D (5 bases). This CDR3 spans 13 amino acids. The germline V and J ends were trimmed by 5 bases and 5 bases, with 12 bases remaining between them. CDR1 is LNHDA and CDR2 is SQIVND in the germline V gene (reference sequence). Here the CDR3 DNA reads TGTGCCAGTAGTCGGGGGGACTGGTATGGCTACACCTTC. Protein product: CASSRGDWYGYTF.

The V and J genes are TRBV9 and TRBJ2-2, with D perhaps matching TRBD1 (7 bases). Trimming shortened V by 4 bases and J by 3 bases, and 13 bases separated the two germline ends. Germline values: CDR1 SGDLS, CDR2 YYNGEE. The CDR3 contains 15 residues. The CDR3 nucleotides are TGTGCCAGCAGCCTACAGGGGAGGCACACCGGGGAGCTGTTTTTT. It is translated as CASSLQGRHTGELFF.

The chain employs TRBV30 and TRBJ2-3; 7 positions agree with TRBD1. The CDR3 extends over 15 amino acids. Germline trimming cut 1 base from V and 5 bases from J; bases unmatched to any gene: 9. The germline V gene has CDR1 GTSNPN and CDR2 SVGIG (reference sequence). The CDR3: CAWSGGEGAIDTQYF. As DNA, the CDR3 is TGTGCCTGGAGTGGGGGCGAGGGGGCTATAGATACGCAGTATTTT.

The chain recombines TRBV6-6 with TRBJ1-2; TRBD1 agrees at 7 bases. Germline V lookup: CDR1 MNHNY, CDR2 SVGAGI (reference sequence). This CDR3 has 15 amino acids. The ends lost 4 bases at V and 8 bases at J; junction bases unmatched: 13. The CDR3 nucleotides read TGTGCCAGCAGTTTTTACAGGGGCCCCAGGGGGGGCTACACCTTC. Translating gives CASSFYRGPRGGYTF.

The chain combines TRBV6-1 with TRBJ2-5; maybe TRBD1 (5 bases). The V end lost 4 bases, the J end lost 3 bases, and 18 bases lay between the germline ends. The CDR3 is 16 amino acids. The germline CDR1 and CDR2 sequences are MNHNS and SASEGT. CDR3 protein: CASSVSGLGLKETQYF. Written as DNA, the CDR3 is TGTGCCAGCAGTGTATCAGGGTTAGGTTTGAAAGAGACCCAGTACTTC.

The chain employs TRBV6-6 and TRBJ2-1; tentatively, D is TRBD1 (5 bases). The V and J ends lost 5 bases and 3 bases respectively, with 8 bases between them. CDR3 length: 13 amino acids. Germline V gives CDR1 MNHNY, CDR2 SVGAGI (reference sequence). The CDR3 region has the DNA TGTGCCAGCAGTGCCCAGGGCTACAATGAGCAGTTCTTC. Residues: CASSAQGYNEQFF.

The chain links TRBV5-4 to TRBJ2-7; 9 bases agree with TRBD1. The germline gives CDR1 SGHNT, CDR2 YYREEE (reference sequence). This CDR3 comprises 14 residues. With 4 bases clipped from V and 5 bases from J, the junction kept 7 bases outside the gene matches. The CDR3, as DNA: TGTGCCAGCAGCGCTAGGGGGACAGGGAACGAGCAGTACTTC. It yields the protein CASSARGTGNEQYF.

The chain links TRBV6-5 to TRBJ2-7; the match to TRBD1 covers 10 bases. The CDR3 runs to 14 residues. Germline V gene lookup returns CDR1 MNHEY and CDR2 SVGAGI. With 4 bases clipped from V and 5 bases from J, the junction kept 5 bases outside the gene matches. The CDR3 DNA is TGTGCCAGCAGTTGGACCGGGACAGGGGACGAGCAGTACTTC. Protein: CASSWTGTGDEQYF.

The rearrangement links TRBV28 to TRBJ2-7, with D maybe TRBD2 (5 bases). The CDR3 totals 14 residues. V was clipped by 3 bases and J by 6 bases, with 15 bases between them. The germline gives CDR1 MDHEN, CDR2 SYDVKM. The CDR3 region is CASSFRRVRSEQYF. Written as DNA, the CDR3 is TGTGCCAGCAGTTTTCGGCGGGTCCGAAGCGAGCAGTACTTC.

The genes are TRBV29-1 and TRBJ1-2; 10 positions agree with TRBD1. Germline loops: CDR1 SQVTM, CDR2 ANQGSEA. This CDR3 spans 13 amino acids. J lost 2 bases, V lost 6 bases, and 3 bases had no gene match. The CDR3 coding sequence is TGCAGCGTCGGGACAGGGGAAAACTATGGCTACACCTTC. This codes for CSVGTGENYGYTF.

This clone was observed once. The J gene is TRBJ1-5, the V gene TRBV7-9; D gene unclear. The germline gives CDR1 SEHNR, CDR2 FQNEAQ (reference sequence). V was cut by 1 base and J by 6 bases, with 4 bases left in between. The CDR3 runs 12 residues. Here the CDR3 reads CASSLVGQPQHF. In DNA form, the CDR3 reads TGTGCCAGCAGCTTAGTAGGTCAGCCCCAGCATTTT.

This sequence joins TRBV19 and TRBJ1-1; D unclear. V lost 1 base, J lost 5 bases, and 11 bases lay in between. The length of the CDR3 is 14 residues. Germline V gene lookup returns CDR1 LNHDA and CDR2 SQIVND (reference sequence). The CDR3 spells CASSIGWSWTEAFF. The CDR3 DNA follows: TGTGCCAGTAGTATAGGTTGGTCTTGGACTGAAGCTTTCTTT.

The chain has TRBV15 and TRBJ1-6; 7 bases align to TRBD1. J lost 10 bases, V lost 0 bases, and 9 bases had no gene match. CDR3 length: 16 amino acids. Germline V gene sequence: CDR1 LNHNV, CDR2 YYDKDF (reference sequence). CDR3: CATSRDRDRRISPLHF. CDR3 DNA: TGTGCCACCAGCAGAGACCGGGACAGACGGATCTCACCCCTCCACTTT.

The gene calls are TRBV27 and TRBJ1-5; no clear D. V gave up 10 bases and J gave up 7 bases, with 23 bases separating them. The germline V gene encodes CDR1 MNHEY and CDR2 SMNVEV (reference sequence). CDR3 length equals 15 residues. The CDR3 loop reads CATLPFIVSGQPQHF. CDR3 nucleotide sequence: TGTGCCACGTTGCCGTTTATAGTCTCGGGGCAGCCCCAGCATTTT.

The V call is TRBV4-1, the J call TRBJ1-4; D is ambiguous. CDR3 length equals 16 residues. Germline V gene lookup returns CDR1 MGHRA and CDR2 YSYEKL. V was trimmed by 0 bases and J by 3 bases, leaving 11 bases between them. CDR3 nucleotide sequence: TGCGCCAGCAGCCAAGATGTCGGGGTTCCTAATGAAAAACTGTTTTTT. This codes for CASSQDVGVPNEKLFF.

This chain links TRBV10-3 with TRBJ1-1; D may be TRBD1 (5 bases). Trimming removed 0 bases at V and 0 bases at J, with 11 bases between. The CDR3 length is 16 residues. Per the germline V gene, CDR1 is ENHRY and CDR2 is SYGVKD. This CDR3 reads CAISESSRDLNTEAFF. CDR3 DNA: TGTGCCATCAGTGAGTCATCCAGGGATTTGAACACTGAAGCTTTCTTT.

V and J are TRBV19 and TRBJ1-1, with D unresolved. The V end lost 9 bases, the J end lost 6 bases, and 17 bases lay between the germline ends. CDR1 and CDR2 from the germline V gene are LNHDA and SQIVND (reference sequence). The CDR3 runs to 13 residues. The CDR3 loop is CARAGPPRPEAFF. CDR3 DNA: TGTGCCAGGGCCGGGCCCCCCCGCCCTGAAGCTTTCTTT.

CDR3 protein: CASSQNPAGGGTGELFF. CDR3 DNA: TGTGCCAGCAGCCAAAACCCGGCAGGGGGAGGCACCGGGGAGCTGTTTTTT. This rearrangement joins TRBV2 to TRBJ2-2; D might be TRBD1 (7 bases). Trimming shortened V by 6 bases and J by 4 bases, and 21 bases separated the two germline ends. There are 17 residues in the CDR3. The V gene's germline CDR1 is SNHLY and CDR2 FYNNEI.

The chain joins TRBV12-1 to TRBJ1-1; the table's D call TRBD1 went unverified against the DNA. TRBV12-1 counts as a pseudogene. The CDR3 is 15 residues long. CDR3 protein: CASSFQGLDSSEAFF. The CDR3 DNA reads TGTGCCAGCAGCTTTCAGGGGTTAGACAGCTCTGAAGCTTTCTTT.